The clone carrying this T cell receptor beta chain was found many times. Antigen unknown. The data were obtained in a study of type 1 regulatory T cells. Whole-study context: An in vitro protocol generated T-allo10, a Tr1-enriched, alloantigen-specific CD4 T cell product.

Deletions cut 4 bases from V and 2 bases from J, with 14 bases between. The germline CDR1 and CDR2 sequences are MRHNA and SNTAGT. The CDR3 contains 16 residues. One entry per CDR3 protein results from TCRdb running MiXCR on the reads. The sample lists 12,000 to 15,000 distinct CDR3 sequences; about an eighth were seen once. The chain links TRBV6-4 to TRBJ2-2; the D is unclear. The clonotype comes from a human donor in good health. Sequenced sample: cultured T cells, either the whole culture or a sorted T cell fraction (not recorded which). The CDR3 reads CASSVLVSSNTGELFF. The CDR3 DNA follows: TGTGCCAGCAGTGTCCTCGTTTCCTCAAACACCGGGGAGCTGTTTTTT.